Detailed here is one T cell receptor beta chain. Its antigen is still unknown. The sort gate was single viable CD3+CD4+CD8-CD45RO+ cells for memory CD4+ T cells. Some clones are missing from TCRdb's copy, which holds only in-frame ones; the method was immunoSEQ multiplex PCR. The sample consists of about 64,000 clones, roughly three quarters of them appearing once. The data were taken from a study of memory CD4+ T cells and cytomegalovirus serostatus. At the level of the study: Healthy Belgian adult donors included roughly nine CMV-positive and some 23 CMV-negative people.

Study-wide results and caveats: About 40% of the roughly 160 known CMV-associated TCRbeta sequences appeared in CD4+ memory.

Sequenced: memory CD4+ T cells from blood. This TCR came from an adult in good health and CMV-seronegative.

The CDR3 DNA reads as TGTGCCAGCAGCTGGTCCGGGACATCGGGGCGCAGGTATTCACCCCTCCACTTT. This gives the protein CASSWSGTSGRRYSPLHF. The chain uses TRBV5-8 and TRBJ1-6, with TRBD1 as a possible D gene (6 bases). The CDR3 is made up of 18 amino acids. The ends were cut back, 3 bases at V and 8 bases at J, with 24 bases in the middle. The V gene's germline CDR1 is SGHTS and CDR2 YDEGEE.